This T cell receptor (beta chain) was sequenced during a study of T cells in Graves' hyperthyroidism and ophthalmopathy. Study-wide findings and caveats: Ophthalmopathy onset followed model prediction by a median roughly six months. Ophthalmopathy was separated from stable hyperthyroidism by a 13 V-J model.

This clonotype was counted at least ten times. Antigen: not known. Amplification of TCR beta CDR3 regions was performed using RNA transcripts as template. A set of HTBI primers served as the primers for a first-round RT-PCR of the TCR CDR3. From the multiplex PCR reads, TCRdb called clonotypes with MiXCR, one entry per CDR3 protein. Seen here are 350,000 to 400,000 distinct CDR3 sequences, about 15% observed once, and the top ten hold about 31%. Diagnostic assessment was based on clinical symptoms, serum thyroxine and TRAb, thyroid ultrasound and orbital computed tomography. The sequenced sample was blood. This sequence was found in a woman aged 25-40 years with Graves' hyperthyroidism.

The CDR3 nucleotides read TGTGCCAGCAGCTTTGCGCAGGGCGGGGGAAATCAGCCCCAGCATTTT. Its translation: CASSFAQGGGNQPQHF. The chain joins TRBV13 to TRBJ1-5; D is possibly TRBD1 (5 bases). V gave up 3 bases and J gave up 4 bases, with 16 bases separating them. Per the germline V gene, CDR1 is PRHDT and CDR2 is FYEKMQ (reference sequence). CDR3 size: 16 residues.